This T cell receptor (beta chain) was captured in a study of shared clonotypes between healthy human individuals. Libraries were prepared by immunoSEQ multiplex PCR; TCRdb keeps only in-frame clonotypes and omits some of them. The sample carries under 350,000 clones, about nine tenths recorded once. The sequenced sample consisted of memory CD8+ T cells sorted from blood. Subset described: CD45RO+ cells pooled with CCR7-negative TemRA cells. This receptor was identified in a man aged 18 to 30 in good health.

Here the CDR3 reads CAWSESGGPFAEAFF. For the CDR3, the DNA is TGTGCCTGGAGTGAGTCTGGGGGCCCGTTCGCTGAAGCTTTCTTT. The genes are TRBV30 and TRBJ1-1, with D possibly being TRBD1 (6 bases). This CDR3 is 15 amino acids long. V lost 1 base, J lost 6 bases, and 18 bases lay in between. The V gene's germline CDR1 is GTSNPN and CDR2 SVGIG (reference sequence).